This TCR beta chain was identified in a study of blood T cells in healthy people across ages. In its sample, this clonotype was seen a few times. PCR was performed a second time for about 6 to 12 cycles using a sample-barcoded 5' primer and a J-beta primer mix. TCRdb fed the 5' RACE reads into MiXCR, producing one record per CDR3 protein. The data hold over a million distinct CDR3 sequences, with approximately 60% observed a single time. This receptor was identified in a man in his late teens or twenties in good health. The sequenced sample was blood.

In DNA form, the CDR3 reads TGTGCCAGCACTCCAGGACGACCCCTAGCCAAAAACATTCAGTACTTC. Its translation is CASTPGRPLAKNIQYF. This chain links TRBV6-5 with TRBJ2-4; no clear D gene. Germline V gene lookup returns CDR1 MNHEY and CDR2 SVGAGI. The germline V and J ends were trimmed by 7 bases and 0 bases, with 16 bases remaining between them. The CDR3 is 16 residues long.